This T cell receptor (beta chain) comes out of a study of CD8+CD57+ T cells in acquired aplastic anemia. It was genomic DNA that served as the template for profiling TCR beta VDJ and CDR3. TCRdb reprocessed the reads with MiXCR, giving one entry per CDR3 protein. Of roughly 200,000 distinct CDR3 sequences listed, over 60% are singletons. Study findings and constraints: About 28 sequences, all CD8+ CDR3, were shared between patients and controls.

Comment on this clonotype: The target antigen is unknown.

This clonotype was sampled from a human donor in good health. The sample consisted of sorted CD4+, CD8+, or CD8+CD57+ T cells (not recorded which) from PBMCs.

CDR3 DNA sequence: TGTGCCAGCAGCGTAGGAGGACAGGGGACCCAAGAGACCCAGTACTTC. Translation gives CASSVGGQGTQETQYF. The V and J genes are TRBV9 and TRBJ2-5, with 9 nucleotides matching TRBD1. This CDR3 spans 16 amino acids. The V gene end was trimmed by 0 bases and the J gene end by 1 base; junction bases not matched to a gene: 4. The germline CDR1 and CDR2 sequences are SGDLS and YYNGEE.